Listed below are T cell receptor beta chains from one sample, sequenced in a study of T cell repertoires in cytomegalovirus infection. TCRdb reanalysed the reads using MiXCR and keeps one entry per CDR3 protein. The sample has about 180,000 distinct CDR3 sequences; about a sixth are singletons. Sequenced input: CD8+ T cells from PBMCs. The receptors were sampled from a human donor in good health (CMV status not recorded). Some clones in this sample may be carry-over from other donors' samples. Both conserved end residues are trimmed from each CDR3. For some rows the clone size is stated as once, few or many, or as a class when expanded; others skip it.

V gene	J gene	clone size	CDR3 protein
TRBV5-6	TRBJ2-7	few	ASSLGDTNPY
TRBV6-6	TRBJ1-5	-	ASNLIQGMGQPQH
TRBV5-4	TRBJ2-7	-	ASSLDRYEQY
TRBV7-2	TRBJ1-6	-	ASSPGGNSYNSPLH
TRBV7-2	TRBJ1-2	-	ASSLVPSNYGYT
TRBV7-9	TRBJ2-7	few	ASSPGSLSYEQY
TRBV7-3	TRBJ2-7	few	ASSWTGDYEQY
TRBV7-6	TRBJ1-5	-	ASSPSPGQPQH
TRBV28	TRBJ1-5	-	AINDRGLRNQPQH
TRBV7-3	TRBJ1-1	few	ASSPPGNTEAF
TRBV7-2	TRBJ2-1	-	ASSLGSGFTYNEQF
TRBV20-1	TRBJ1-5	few	SARDVSNQPQH
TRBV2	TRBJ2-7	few	ASRPGPYEQY
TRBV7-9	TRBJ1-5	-	ASSNGPELIAQPQH
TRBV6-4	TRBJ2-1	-	ASSLPGQGDHEQF
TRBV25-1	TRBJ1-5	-	ASSESFSDREEKQPQH
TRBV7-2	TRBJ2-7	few	ASSLSTVGEQY
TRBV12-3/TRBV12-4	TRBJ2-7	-	ASSWGTPSSYEQY
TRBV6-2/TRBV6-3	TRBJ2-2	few	ASKNGNQLNTGELF
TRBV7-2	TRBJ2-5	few	ASSYTGGGETQY
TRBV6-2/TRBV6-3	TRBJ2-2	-	ASSHTRRPTGELF
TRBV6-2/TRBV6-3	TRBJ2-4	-	ASSYEGHPWDKNIQY
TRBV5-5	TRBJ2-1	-	ASSLGAGGPNNEQF
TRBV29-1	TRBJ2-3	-	SVEDLRGLAASTDTQY
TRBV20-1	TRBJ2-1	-	SARGAFPTSSYNEQF
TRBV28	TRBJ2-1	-	ASSSRQSSYNEQF
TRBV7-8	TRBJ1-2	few	ASSSGGGNYGYT
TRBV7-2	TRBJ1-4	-	ASSFRTSNEKLF
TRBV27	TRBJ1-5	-	ARRRGQGGPGQPQH
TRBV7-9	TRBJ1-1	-	ASSLTGSMNTEAF
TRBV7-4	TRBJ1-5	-	ASSKEAREPIYSNQPQH
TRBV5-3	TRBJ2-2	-	ASSSRGTTTGELF
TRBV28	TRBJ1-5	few	ASSQGRPQH
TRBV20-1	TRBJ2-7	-	SAGGTSSYEQY
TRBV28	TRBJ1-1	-	ASSGISTEAF
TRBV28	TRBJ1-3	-	ASSLPLITPGNTIY
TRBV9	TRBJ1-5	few	ASSVQGQGQPQH
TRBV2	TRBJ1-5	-	ASSEGTGGIRNQPQH
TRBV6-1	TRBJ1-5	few	ASSYEVGTQPQH
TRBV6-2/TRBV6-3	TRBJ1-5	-	ASSYEDNEYSNQPQH